This T cell receptor beta chain was documented in a study of cytomegalovirus exposure and HLA in healthy donors. As for the study in general: Genetic ancestry analysis placed about 76% of the 300 to 500 donors that were genotyped in the Caucasian-associated cluster.

Overall study findings and caveats: The likely origin of a cluster of highly shared sequence variants was a sequencing artifact. A later analysis associated 15,000 to 20,000 TCR beta sequences with HLA alleles at a 0.05 false discovery rate.

Remarks on this clone: Its cognate antigen is unknown.

The PCR ran on 60 Vbeta and 13 Jbeta primers. Clones were read by immunoSEQ multiplex PCR, and TCRdb kept only the in-frame ones, dropping some. The sample shows 90,000 to 120,000 clones, approximately 73% of them seen only once. This CDR3 is 15 amino acids long. Germline CDR1 SGHRS, CDR2 YFSETQ. Trimming removed 4 bases from V and 6 bases from J, with 16 bases in between. This receptor was taken from a man aged 25-45 years in good health and CMV-seronegative. The chain carries TRBV5-1 and TRBJ2-2; D is possibly TRBD2 (5 bases). Sequencing was done on a sample of PBMCs. The CDR3 is CASSPLAGKAGELFF. CDR3 nucleotide sequence: TGCGCCAGCAGCCCCCTGGCGGGTAAAGCCGGGGAGCTGTTTTTT.